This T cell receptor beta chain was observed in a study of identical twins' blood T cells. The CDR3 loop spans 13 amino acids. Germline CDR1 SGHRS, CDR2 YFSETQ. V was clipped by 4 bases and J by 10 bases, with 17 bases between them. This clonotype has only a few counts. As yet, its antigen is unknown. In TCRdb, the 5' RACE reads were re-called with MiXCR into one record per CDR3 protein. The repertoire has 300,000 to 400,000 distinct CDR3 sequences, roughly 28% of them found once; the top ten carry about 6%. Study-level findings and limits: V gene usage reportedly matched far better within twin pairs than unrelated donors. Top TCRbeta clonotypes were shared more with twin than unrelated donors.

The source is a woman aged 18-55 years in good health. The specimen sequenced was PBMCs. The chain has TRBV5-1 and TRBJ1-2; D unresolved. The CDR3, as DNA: TGCGCCAGCAGCCCCGAAAACTCCCCGCACTACACCTTC. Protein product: CASSPENSPHYTF. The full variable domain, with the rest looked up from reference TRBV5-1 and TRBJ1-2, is KAGVTQTPRYLIKTRGQQVTLSCSPISGHRSVSWYQQTPGQGLQFLFEYFSETQRNKGNFPGRFSGRQFSNSRSEMNVSTLELGDSALYLCASSPENSPHYTFGSGTRLTVV.